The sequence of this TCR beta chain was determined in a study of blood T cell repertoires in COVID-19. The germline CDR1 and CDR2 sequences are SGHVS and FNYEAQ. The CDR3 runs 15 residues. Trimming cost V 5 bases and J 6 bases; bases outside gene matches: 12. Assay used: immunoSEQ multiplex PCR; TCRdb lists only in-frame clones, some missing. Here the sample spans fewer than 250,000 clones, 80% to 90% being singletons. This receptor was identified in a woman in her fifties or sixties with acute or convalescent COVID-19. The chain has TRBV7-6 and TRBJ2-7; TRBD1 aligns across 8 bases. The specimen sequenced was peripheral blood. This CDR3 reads CASSGIDRGLGEQYF. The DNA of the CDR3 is TGTGCCAGCAGCGGGATAGACAGGGGTTTGGGCGAGCAGTACTTC.